Listed below are T cell receptor beta chains from one sample, sequenced in a study of glioma-infiltrating T cells. TCRdb called the multiplex PCR reads again in MiXCR, with one record for every CDR3 protein. The sample records fewer than 200,000 distinct CDR3 sequences, approximately 30% being singletons. Specimen: glioma tissue, nonneoplastic brain tissue, or PBMCs (not recorded which). The receptors come from a human donor with low-grade glioma or glioblastoma, undergoing nonglioma brain surgery, or in good health (not recorded which). The CDR3 runs from the conserved cysteine through the conserved F or W. The D gene is left open where the match is weak. Size is stated for part of the rows, as once, few or many counts, or as a class when the clone is expanded.

size	J	D	V	DNA	CDR3
many	TRBJ2-5	-	TRBV10-3	TGTGCCATCAGTGAGCGGGACTCAGAGACCCAGTACTTC	CAISERDSETQYF
many	TRBJ1-1	-	TRBV19	TGTGCCAGTAGTACAGGACAGCTGAACACTGAAGCTTTCTTT	CASSTGQLNTEAFF
-	TRBJ2-5	-	TRBV20-1	TGCAGTGCTAGAGGAGAGGAGAGAGAGACCCAGTACTTC	CSARGEERETQYF
-	TRBJ1-5	-	TRBV7-9	TGTGCCAGCGGCTTAGGAAACGGGGGGAATCAGCCCCAGCATTTT	CASGLGNGGNQPQHF
many	TRBJ2-7	-	TRBV14	TGTGCCAGCAGCCCTCACCCTACGGAGCAGTACTTC	CASSPHPTEQYF
-	TRBJ2-7	-	TRBV12-3/TRBV12-4	TGTGCCAGCAGTTTCGCGGGACCGAACTACGAGCAGTACTTC	CASSFAGPNYEQYF
many	TRBJ2-1	TRBD2	TRBV7-2	TGTGCCAGCAGCTATAGCGGGACAACCGATGGTGAGCAGTTCTTC	CASSYSGTTDGEQFF
many	TRBJ1-1	-	TRBV5-4	TGTGCCAGCTCTATGGGACCGTCCATGAACACTGAAGCTTTCTTT	CASSMGPSMNTEAFF
-	TRBJ2-7	-	TRBV3-1	TGTGCCAGCAGCCTCCTCAGTCGGGGGCGGGATCAGTACTTC	CASSLLSRGRDQYF
many	TRBJ2-2	-	TRBV27	TGTGCCAGCAGCAACCAGGGTGCCGGGGAGCTGTTTTTT	CASSNQGAGELFF
-	TRBJ1-3	-	TRBV4-2	TGTGCCAGCAGCCAGTGGGCTGCGGTAGCTGGAAACACCATATATTTT	CASSQWAAVAGNTIYF
many	TRBJ2-1	-	TRBV4-3	TGCGCCAGCAGCCAAGATCGGACGGGAGCCTACAATGAGCAGTTCTTC	CASSQDRTGAYNEQFF
-	TRBJ2-7	TRBD2	TRBV27	TGTGCCAGCAGGCGGGAGGGAGACTACGAGCAGTACTTC	CASRREGDYEQYF
few	TRBJ1-2	-	TRBV27	TGTGCTAGCAGGTGGTCACCTAACTATGGCTACACCTTC	CASRWSPNYGYTF
many	TRBJ2-1	-	TRBV12-3/TRBV12-4	TGTGCCAGCAGTTTGGCTCCCAATGAGCAGTTCTTC	CASSLAPNEQFF
many	TRBJ2-7	TRBD2	TRBV7-2	TGTGCCAGCAGCTTAGCGGGGACTAGCGGGAGCCCCTACGAGCAGTACTTC	CASSLAGTSGSPYEQYF
many	TRBJ2-7	-	TRBV27	TGTGCCAGCAGCCGCGGGGCCCGGGACGCCTTCGAGGGCTACGAGCAGTACTTC	CASSRGARDAFEGYEQYF
many	TRBJ2-5	-	TRBV27	TGTGCCAGCACCCCCCTTGGGGGATATTACCAAGAGACCCAGTACTTC	CASTPLGGYYQETQYF
-	TRBJ2-7	-	TRBV12-3/TRBV12-4	TGTGCCAGCAGTTTAACCAGGGGTTCCTACGAGCAGTACTTC	CASSLTRGSYEQYF
-	TRBJ2-5	TRBD1	TRBV27	TGTGCCAGCAGACCGGGACAGGGGGGGGAGACCCAGTACTTC	CASRPGQGGETQYF
many	TRBJ2-3	TRBD1	TRBV7-2	TGTGCCAGCAGCTTAGTTCTAACAGGGGGCAGCACAGATACGCAGTATTTT	CASSLVLTGGSTDTQYF
many	TRBJ2-2	-	TRBV6-1	TGTGCCAGCAGTCCAACAGGGTCCGGGGAGCTGTTTTTT	CASSPTGSGELFF
-	TRBJ2-1	TRBD2	TRBV6-6	TGTGCCAGCAGCTATGGACTAGCGGGGACGCGTGAGCAGTTCTTC	CASSYGLAGTREQFF
few	TRBJ2-1	-	TRBV5-6	TGTGCCAGCAGCTTGGAAGGTTTTGGCTCCTTCGTCGGGGTTAGGTACAATGAGCAGTTCTTC	CASSLEGFGSFVGVRYNEQFF
-	TRBJ2-5	TRBD2	TRBV27	TGTGCCAGTCGGCTAGCGGGAGTACAAGAGACCCAGTACTTC	CASRLAGVQETQYF
many	TRBJ1-1	TRBD1	TRBV10-3	TGTGCCATCAGTAAAGCGACAGGGACCCCCGGTGAGGACACTGAAGCTTTCTTT	CAISKATGTPGEDTEAFF
few	TRBJ2-1	-	TRBV30	TGTGCCTGGACTCCGGGCCGCTACAATGAGCAGTTCTTC	CAWTPGRYNEQFF
many	TRBJ2-3	-	TRBV6-4	TGTGCCAGCAGTGGGAAGGGCCGGGATACGCAGTATTTT	CASSGKGRDTQYF
few	TRBJ2-3	-	TRBV7-9	TGTGCCAGCAGCTTATCCGTGGACACAGATACGCAGTATTTT	CASSLSVDTDTQYF
many	TRBJ1-2	-	TRBV7-9	TGTGCCAGCAGCCAAGGGACCTATGGCTACACCTTC	CASSQGTYGYTF
-	TRBJ1-2	-	TRBV11-1	TGTGCCAGCAGCCACCCTAGGGAGTTTCCACTATCTGGCTACACCTTC	CASSHPREFPLSGYTF
many	TRBJ2-3	TRBD2	TRBV7-9	TGTGCCAGCAGCTCTCTAGCGGGGAAGTCTACAGATACGCAGTATTTT	CASSSLAGKSTDTQYF
-	TRBJ2-5	TRBD2	TRBV20-1	TGCAGTGCTAGACTAGCGGGAGGGGAAGAGGCCCAGTACTTC	CSARLAGGEEAQYF
many	TRBJ1-5	-	TRBV20-1	TGCAGTGCTAGGATGATCGGCAGCAATCAGCCCCAGCATTTT	CSARMIGSNQPQHF
many	TRBJ2-1	-	TRBV7-2	TGTGCCAGCAGCTTTCAGGGGGGCAGCTATGAGCAGTTCTTC	CASSFQGGSYEQFF
many	TRBJ1-1	-	TRBV29-1	TGCAGCGTCGTTCGGAGTACTGAAGCTTTCTTT	CSVVRSTEAFF
few	TRBJ2-5	-	TRBV12-3/TRBV12-4	TGTGCCAGCAGTCCCCTGAGGTGGGAGACCCAGTACTTC	CASSPLRWETQYF
many	TRBJ2-5	-	TRBV19	TGTGCCAGTAGTACCCGACAGTGGGAGACCCAGTACTTC	CASSTRQWETQYF
many	TRBJ2-3	-	TRBV6-1	TGTGCCAGCAGTCCCGGAACTAGCACAGATACGCAGTATTTT	CASSPGTSTDTQYF
-	TRBJ1-5	-	TRBV12-3/TRBV12-4	TGTGCCAGCAGTTTAGATCCTAGCAATCAGCCCCAGCATTTT	CASSLDPSNQPQHF
few	TRBJ2-3	TRBD1	TRBV12-3/TRBV12-4	TGTGCCAGCAGTCGGCGACAGGGCTATAGCACAGATACGCAGTATTTT	CASSRRQGYSTDTQYF
many	TRBJ1-2	TRBD1	TRBV27	TGTGCCAGCAGGAGGACAGGGCTCAACTATGGCTACACCTTC	CASRRTGLNYGYTF
many	TRBJ2-4	-	TRBV3-1	TGTGCCAGCAGCATACAGGGTCAGATTGACATTCAGTACTTC	CASSIQGQIDIQYF
many	TRBJ2-5	-	TRBV28	TGTGCCAGCAGTTTTCACAGGGCAGAGACCCAGTACTTC	CASSFHRAETQYF
many	TRBJ2-3	TRBD2	TRBV7-2	TGTGCCAGCAGCCCGGGAGGGCTGCCAGATACGCAGTATTTT	CASSPGGLPDTQYF
many	TRBJ2-5	-	TRBV20-1	TGCAGTACCTCAAGTTGGAGTCTTATTGAGACCCAGTACTTC	CSTSSWSLIETQYF
many	TRBJ2-7	-	TRBV6-2/TRBV6-3	TGTGCCAGCAGTTACTCGGGGACACCCTACGAGCAGTACTTC	CASSYSGTPYEQYF
many	TRBJ2-3	-	TRBV6-5	TGTGCCAGCAGTTACTCGGGTAGGGGAGATACGCAGTATTTT	CASSYSGRGDTQYF
many	TRBJ1-3	TRBD1	TRBV6-1	TGTGCCAGCATCTCCGGACAGGGCAACACCATATATTTT	CASISGQGNTIYF
once	TRBJ1-1	-	TRBV27	TGTGCCAGCAGTAACCGGTCGGGGAACACTGAAGCTTTCTTT	CASSNRSGNTEAFF
many	TRBJ1-1	-	TRBV5-4	TGTGCCAGCAGCTTTGACACCTCTGAAGCTTTCTTT	CASSFDTSEAFF
many	TRBJ2-7	-	TRBV19	TGTGCCAGTAGTCCAACCTCAGGGGCGTACGAGCAGTACTTC	CASSPTSGAYEQYF